This passage covers 26 T cell receptor gamma chains from one sample sequenced in a study of γδ T cells in repeated Plasmodium falciparum infection. Flow sorting of PBMC yielded separate Vgamma9/Vdelta2+ and Vdelta2-negative gammadelta T cell populations for bulk repertoire analysis. TCRdb re-called clones from the multiplex PCR reads via CATT. The sample records approximately 30,000 gamma-chain clones, 1.4% being singletons. Sequenced sample: gamma-delta T cells from blood. The origin of the receptors is a pool of human donors (malaria-infected and uninfected, not separated).

In its sample, this clone is medium-sized. Within the sample, other DNA sequences also encode this same CDR3. The chain has TRGV9 and TRGJP. The CDR3 runs to 17 residues. The germline V gene encodes CDR1 GITISATS and CDR2 ISYDGTV (reference sequence). With V trimmed by 1 base and J by 4 bases, 4 bases remained unmatched. The CDR3 bases are TGTGCCTTGTGGGAGGTCCATCAAGAGTTGGGCAAAAAAATCAAGGTATTT. Protein sequence: CALWEVHQELGKKIKVF.

This clone was seen many times. TCRdb attributes to this sequence the protein of a much larger clone, which differs from the DNA translation at residue 9; a read error is likely, and the protein displayed is translated from the DNA. V and J are TRGV5 and TRGJ1 or TRGJ2. The J gene is not listed in TCRdb, so it was assigned here from a DNA match to germline. The CDR3 sequence is 13 residues long. Looked up from germline, CDR1 is VINAFY and CDR2 is YDVSNSKD. In nucleotides, the CDR3 is TGTGCCACCTGGGACAGTTATTATTGTAAGAAACTCTTT. Translation: CATWDSYYCKKLF.

Ten or more counts support this clone. TCRdb pairs this DNA with a much larger clone's protein that differs at residue 13, likely a read error; the protein shown was translated from the DNA. No J gene was called, and the V gene is TRGV9. The germline V gene has CDR1 GITISATS and CDR2 ISYDGTV (reference sequence). The CDR3 contains 15 residues. The CDR3 DNA follows: TGTGCCTTGTGGGAGGCAAGCCTCCCTTATTATAAGGAACTCTTT. This codes for CALWEASLPYYKELF.

As for this clone: It differs at one base from a far larger clone, so likely a read error. The sample holds other DNA sequences that translate to the same CDR3. The gene calls are TRGV9 and TRGJ1 or TRGJ2. The J gene, not given by TCRdb, was assigned here from a germline match of the nucleotide sequence. This CDR3 has 14 amino acids. Germline-derived CDR1 and CDR2 are GITISATS and ISYDGTV (reference sequence). As DNA, the CDR3 is TGTGCCCTGTGGGAGGATTCACGTTATTATAAGAAACTCTTT. Its protein product is CALWEDSRYYKKLF.

Comment on this clone: The protein TCRdb lists belongs to a much larger clone and differs from this DNA's translation at residue 2, which points to a read error; the protein shown is made from the DNA. The rearrangement links TRGV2 to TRGJ1 or TRGJ2. TCRdb gives no J gene; it was assigned here by matching the DNA to germline. CDR3 length: 13 residues. CDR1 EGSNGY and CDR2 YDSYNSKV come from the germline V gene. CDR3 nucleotide sequence: TGTACCACCTGGGACGGGCAAAGTTATAAGAAACTCTTT. Protein: CTTWDGQSYKKLF.

This clone was seen ten or more times. TCRdb lists the protein of a much larger clone for this DNA, which differs at residue 5, so this is likely a read error; the protein given here is translated from the DNA itself. The chain employs TRGV2 and TRGJ1 or TRGJ2. TCRdb carries no J gene annotation; the J gene was assigned here by matching the DNA with germline. Germline V gives CDR1 EGSNGY, CDR2 YDSYNSKV. This CDR3 spans 14 amino acids. With V trimmed by 5 bases and J by 0 bases, 7 bases remained unmatched. The CDR3 DNA sequence: TGTGCCACCTGGGGCGTAGAGAATTATTATAAGAAACTCTTT. It codes for CATWGVENYYKKLF.

The table lists this clone with many counts. The chain is built from TRGV9 and TRGJP. CDR1 GITISATS and CDR2 ISYDGTV come from the germline V gene (reference sequence). CDR3 size: 15 residues. With V trimmed by 5 bases and J by 7 bases, 5 bases remained unmatched. The CDR3 reads CALWGEELGKKIKVF. In nucleotides, the CDR3 is TGTGCCTTGTGGGGCGAGGAGTTGGGCAAAAAAATCAAGGTATTT.

At least ten counts were recorded for this clone. The chain recombines TRGV3 with TRGJ1 or TRGJ2. Germline V gives CDR1 VTNTFY, CDR2 YDVSTARD (reference sequence). The CDR3 has 15 amino acids. J lost 3 bases, V lost 0 bases, and 8 bases had no gene match. The CDR3 is CATWDRPGCYYKKLF. The CDR3 DNA reads as TGTGCCACCTGGGACAGGCCCGGATGTTATTATAAGAAACTCTTT.

This clone was seen a few times. A read error is likely here: a far larger clone is one base away. Other DNA variants within this sample encode the same CDR3. The V and J genes are TRGV9 and TRGJ1 or TRGJ2. TCRdb leaves out the J gene; it was filled in here by matching the DNA to germline. The CDR3 spans 13 residues. Germline CDR1 GITISATS, CDR2 ISYDGTV (reference sequence). The CDR3 spells CALWEFHYYKKLF. Written as DNA, the CDR3 is TGTGCCTTGTGGGAGTTCCATTATTACAAGAAACTCTTT.

This clone was seen a few times. TCRdb attributes to this sequence the protein of a much larger clone, which differs from the DNA translation at residue 5; a read error is likely, and the protein displayed is translated from the DNA. This sequence joins TRGV8 and TRGJ1 or TRGJ2. The J gene, not given by TCRdb, was assigned here from a germline match of the nucleotide sequence. CDR3 length equals 13 residues. The trim removed 5 bases at V and 3 bases at J, leaving 7 bases unmatched. The V gene's germline CDR1 is VENAVY and CDR2 YDSYNSRV. The CDR3 region has the DNA TGTGCCACCTGGGGTCCTCCTTATTATAAGAAACTCTTT. Encoded protein: CATWGPPYYKKLF.

The genes are TRGV2 and TRGJ1 or TRGJ2. As TCRdb names no J gene, one was assigned here on the basis of a DNA match to germline. The V segment lost 1 base and the J segment 7 bases; nucleotides outside the gene matches: 7. The CDR3 loop spans 13 amino acids. Germline V gives CDR1 EGSNGY, CDR2 YDSYNSKV. CDR3 DNA sequence: TGTGCCACCTGGGACGGAAAAGGGTATAAGAAACTCTTT. This translates into CATWDGKGYKKLF.

This clone was found many times. The genes are TRGV4 and TRGJ1 or TRGJ2. Per the germline V gene, CDR1 is EGSTGY and CDR2 is YDSYTSSV. This CDR3 is 15 amino acids long. Trimming removed 0 bases from V and 2 bases from J; junction bases left unmatched: 7. CDR3 in amino acids: CATWDGHLYYYKKLF. DNA of the CDR3: TGTGCCACCTGGGATGGGCACCTTTATTATTATAAGAAACTCTTT.

This clone was found a few times. The protein in TCRdb stems from a much larger clone and differs at residue 5 from this DNA's translation, likely a read error; here the protein is translated from the DNA. J is TRGJ1 or TRGJ2 and V is TRGV3. TCRdb records no J gene; here it was assigned by comparing the DNA to germline. The CDR3 extends over 13 amino acids. Per the germline V gene, CDR1 is VTNTFY and CDR2 is YDVSTARD (reference sequence). The CDR3 sequence is CATWGRPRDKKLF. For the CDR3, the DNA is TGTGCCACCTGGGGCAGGCCCCGTGATAAGAAACTCTTT.

This clone was observed a few times. This likely came from a read error, as a far larger clone is one base away. The sample contains more than one DNA sequence encoding this CDR3. This chain uses TRGV9 with TRGJ1 or TRGJ2. Here the J gene was assigned by germline matching of the DNA, as TCRdb has none. The CDR3 extends over 14 amino acids. Looked up from germline, CDR1 is GITISATS and CDR2 is ISYDGTV (reference sequence). The CDR3 is CALWEVLLGYKKLF. In nucleotides, the CDR3 is TGTGCTTTGTGGGAGGTGCTCCTTGGTTATAAGAAACTCTTT.

This clone came up many times. The amino acid sequence in TCRdb belongs to a much larger clone and departs from this DNA's translation at residue 9, likely a sequencing read error; the sequence shown is translated from the DNA. This chain links TRGV9 with TRGJP. TCRdb records no J gene; here it was assigned by comparing the DNA to germline. Losses at the gene ends were 0 bases for V and 9 bases for J; bases not matched to a gene: 8. The CDR3 consists of 17 residues. The germline CDR1 and CDR2 sequences are GITISATS and ISYDGTV (reference sequence). CDR3 loop: CALWEVQGRLGKKIKVF. In DNA form, the CDR3 reads TGTGCCTTGTGGGAGGTGCAAGGGAGGTTGGGCAAAAAAATCAAGGTATTT.

This clone is termed medium-sized. The V and J genes are TRGV3 and TRGJ1 or TRGJ2. The V gene end was trimmed by 3 bases and the J gene end by 0 bases; junction bases not matched to a gene: 2. The CDR3 sequence is 13 residues long. The germline V gene has CDR1 VTNTFY and CDR2 YDVSTARD (reference sequence). CDR3: CATWDWNYYKKLF. The CDR3 DNA is TGTGCCACCTGGGACTGGAATTATTATAAGAAACTCTTT.

This clone was observed at least ten times. TCRdb lists the protein of a much larger clone for this DNA, which differs at residue 9, so this is likely a read error; the protein given here is translated from the DNA itself. This sequence joins TRGV9 and TRGJ1 or TRGJ2. Here the J gene came from matching the DNA to germline, since TCRdb omits it. With V trimmed by 0 bases and J by 9 bases, 8 bases remained unmatched. Germline CDR1 GITISATS, CDR2 ISYDGTV (reference sequence). The CDR3 is made up of 13 amino acids. CDR3 residues: CALWEVYPVKKLF. In DNA, the CDR3 is TGTGCCTTGTGGGAGGTGTACCCGGTTAAGAAACTCTTT.

Comment on this clone: The protein TCRdb gives is from a much larger clone and does not agree with this DNA's translation at residue 5, likely a read error; the protein shown here comes from the DNA. CDR3: CALWVGHPGPIRYLKKLF. The CDR3 coding sequence is TGTGCCTTGTGGGTGGGCCACCCGGGTCCCATACGCTACCTAAAGAAACTCTTT. The chain carries TRGV9 and TRGJ1 or TRGJ2. Because TCRdb records no J gene, it was assigned here through a match of the DNA to germline. The V segment lost 5 bases and the J segment 10 bases; nucleotides outside the gene matches: 29. The CDR3 covers 18 residues. The germline gives CDR1 GITISATS, CDR2 ISYDGTV (reference sequence).

The table lists this clone with many counts. The genes are TRGV4 and TRGJ1 or TRGJ2. The CDR3 covers 11 residues. The V gene end was trimmed by 6 bases and the J gene end by 6 bases; junction bases not matched to a gene: 5. Germline CDR1 and CDR2: EGSTGY and YDSYTSSV. The CDR3 spells CATWRSYKKLF. For the CDR3, the DNA is TGTGCCACCTGGCGATCTTATAAGAAACTCTTT.

This clone was recorded at least ten times. The protein given by TCRdb reflects a much larger clone and differs at residue 11 from this DNA's translation, likely from a read error; the protein shown is the DNA's translation. The rearrangement uses TRGV9 and TRGJ1 or TRGJ2. TCRdb carries no J gene annotation; the J gene was assigned here by matching the DNA with germline. This CDR3 spans 15 amino acids. The ends lost 1 base at V and 8 bases at J; junction bases unmatched: 14. Germline CDR1 is GITISATS and CDR2 is ISYDGTV (reference sequence). CDR3 in amino acids: CALWEVTRTYHKKLF. CDR3 nucleotide sequence: TGTGCCTTGTGGGAGGTTACTAGAACCTATCATAAGAAACTCTTT.

This clone was counted only a few times. The protein in TCRdb stems from a much larger clone and differs at residue 4 from this DNA's translation, likely a read error; here the protein is translated from the DNA. The identical CDR3 is also encoded by other nucleotide sequences in the sample. V gene TRGV9 combines with J gene TRGJ1 or TRGJ2. The J gene, missing from TCRdb, was assigned here through DNA to germline matching. The CDR3 runs 13 residues. CDR1 GITISATS and CDR2 ISYDGTV come from the germline V gene (reference sequence). In nucleotides, the CDR3 is TGTGCCTTGAGGGAGCCTATCGGGAATAAGAAACTCTTT. Its protein is CALREPIGNKKLF.

This clone was counted ten times or more. TCRdb pairs this DNA with a much larger clone's protein that differs at residue 14, likely a read error; the protein shown was translated from the DNA. There is no J gene call, but TRGV9 is given as the V gene. CDR3 length equals 16 residues. The germline gives CDR1 GITISATS, CDR2 ISYDGTV (reference sequence). The CDR3 here is CALWDLRELGKKIEVF. In DNA, the CDR3 is TGTGCCTTGTGGGATTTGCGGGAGTTGGGCAAAAAAATCGAGGTATTT.

This clone was detected many times. TCRdb's listed protein matches a much larger clone and diverges from this DNA's translation at residue 8, likely through a read error; the protein shown comes from the DNA. The V gene is TRGV2, the J gene TRGJ1 or TRGJ2. The germline V gene encodes CDR1 EGSNGY and CDR2 YDSYNSKV. V was clipped by 0 bases and J by 3 bases; unmatched bases: 5. The CDR3 consists of 14 residues. In nucleotides, the CDR3 is TGTGCCACCTGGGACGGGCTGAGTTATTATAAGAAACTCTTT. Its translation is CATWDGLSYYKKLF.

The sample holds many counts of this clone. This chain uses TRGV5 with TRGJP2. The J gene, not given by TCRdb, was assigned here from a germline match of the nucleotide sequence. Germline V lookup: CDR1 VINAFY, CDR2 YDVSNSKD. Germline trimming cut 0 bases from V and 5 bases from J; bases unmatched to any gene: 12. This CDR3 has 17 residues. CDR3: CATWDRPFFGSDWIKTF. The CDR3 DNA is TGTGCCACCTGGGACAGGCCCTTTTTTGGAAGTGATTGGATCAAGACGTTT.

This clone came up many times. The protein TCRdb gives is from a much larger clone and does not agree with this DNA's translation at residue 13, likely a read error; the protein shown here comes from the DNA. The J gene was not called, though the V gene is TRGV9. The CDR3 runs to 15 residues. Germline CDR1 and CDR2: GITISATS and ISYDGTV (reference sequence). The CDR3 is CALWELPPFYYKELF. CDR3 nucleotide sequence: TGTGCCTTGTGGGAGCTCCCCCCCTTTTATTATAAGGAACTCTTT.

With regard to this clone: This likely reflects a read error, since a far larger clone is one base away. Other DNA sequences in the same sample also yield this CDR3. This chain joins TRGV2 and TRGJ1 or TRGJ2. The germline gives CDR1 EGSNGY, CDR2 YDSYNSKV. The CDR3 sequence is 14 residues long. In DNA form, the CDR3 reads TGTGCCACCTGGGACGGGCCCTATTATTATAAGAAGCTCTTT. It yields the protein CATWDGPYYYKKLF.